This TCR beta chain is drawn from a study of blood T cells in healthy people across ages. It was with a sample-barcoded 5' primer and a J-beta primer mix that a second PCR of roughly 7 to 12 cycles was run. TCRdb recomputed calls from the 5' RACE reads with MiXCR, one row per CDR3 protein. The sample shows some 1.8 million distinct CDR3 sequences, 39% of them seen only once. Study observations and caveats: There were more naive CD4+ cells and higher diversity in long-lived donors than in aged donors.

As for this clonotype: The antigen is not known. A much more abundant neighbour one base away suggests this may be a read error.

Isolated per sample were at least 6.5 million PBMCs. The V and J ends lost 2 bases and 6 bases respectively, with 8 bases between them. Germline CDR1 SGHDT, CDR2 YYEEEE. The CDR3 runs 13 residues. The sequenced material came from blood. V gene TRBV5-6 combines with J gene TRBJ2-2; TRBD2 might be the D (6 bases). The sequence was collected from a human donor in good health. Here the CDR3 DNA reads TGTGCCAGCAGCTTTTGGGGGGCCGGGGAGCTGTTTTTT. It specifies CASSFWGAGELFF.